The present T cell receptor beta chain was sequenced within a study of blood T cell repertoires in COVID-19. The protocol was immunoSEQ multiplex PCR, while the TCRdb copy is restricted to in-frame clones and leaves out a portion. The table has about 180,000 clones, more than 75% seen once; the top ten hold around 13%. The CDR3 totals 15 residues. V was cut by 6 bases and J by 0 bases, with 12 bases left in between. CDR1 and CDR2 (germline): MGHDK, SYGVNS. The sequence was collected from a woman in her 70s with COVID-19, enrolled during active disease. The chain has TRBV25-1 and TRBJ2-1, with D possibly TRBD1 on 6 matching bases. Material for sequencing was peripheral blood. The CDR3 is CASRVTGSSYNEQFF. Written as DNA, the CDR3 is TGTGCCAGCAGAGTTACAGGGAGCTCCTACAATGAGCAGTTCTTC.